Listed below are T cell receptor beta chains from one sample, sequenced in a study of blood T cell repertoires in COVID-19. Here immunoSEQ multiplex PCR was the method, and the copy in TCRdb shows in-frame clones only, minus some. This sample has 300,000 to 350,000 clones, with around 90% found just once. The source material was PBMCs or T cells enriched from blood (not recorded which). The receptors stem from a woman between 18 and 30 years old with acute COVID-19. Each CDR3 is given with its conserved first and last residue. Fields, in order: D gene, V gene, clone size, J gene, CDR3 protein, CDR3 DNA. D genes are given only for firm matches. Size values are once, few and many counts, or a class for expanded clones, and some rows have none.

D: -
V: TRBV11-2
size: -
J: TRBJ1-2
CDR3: CASSFQQGNYGYTF
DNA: TGTGCCAGCAGTTTCCAACAGGGTAACTATGGCTACACCTTC

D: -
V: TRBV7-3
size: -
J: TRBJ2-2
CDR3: CASSLFGPNTGELFF
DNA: TGTGCCAGCAGCCTTTTCGGTCCGAACACCGGGGAGCTGTTTTTT

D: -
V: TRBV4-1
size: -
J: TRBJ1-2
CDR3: CASSQDWEATFSYGYTF
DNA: TGCGCCAGCAGCCAAGATTGGGAGGCCACCTTCTCCTATGGCTACACCTTC

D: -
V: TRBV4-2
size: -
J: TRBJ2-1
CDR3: CASSQVEDSYNEQFF
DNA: TGTGCCAGCAGCCAAGTTGAGGACTCGTACAATGAGCAGTTCTTC

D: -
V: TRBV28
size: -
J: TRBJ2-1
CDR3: CASSSHGLGGEQFF
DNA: TGTGCCAGCAGTTCCCACGGGCTAGGGGGTGAGCAGTTCTTC

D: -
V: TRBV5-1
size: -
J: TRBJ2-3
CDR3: CASSLGQGLTDTQYF
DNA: TGCGCCAGCAGCTTGGGCCAGGGCCTCACAGATACGCAGTATTTT

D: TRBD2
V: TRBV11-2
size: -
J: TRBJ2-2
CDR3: CASTTREGRGGELFF
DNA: TGTGCCAGCACCACCAGGGAGGGTCGAGGCGGGGAGCTGTTTTTT

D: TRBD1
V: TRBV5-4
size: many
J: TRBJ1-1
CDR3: CASSRTGVRGMNTEAFF
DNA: TGTGCCAGCAGCCGGACAGGGGTGCGTGGCATGAACACTGAAGCTTTCTTT

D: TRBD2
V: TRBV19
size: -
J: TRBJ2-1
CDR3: CASSRGLAGYNGEQFF
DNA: TGTGCCAGCAGTCGGGGACTAGCGGGATACAATGGGGAGCAGTTCTTC

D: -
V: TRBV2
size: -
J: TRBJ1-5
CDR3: CASSVDSPGRAQHF
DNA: TGTGCCAGCAGTGTGGACTCCCCGGGTCGGGCCCAGCATTTT

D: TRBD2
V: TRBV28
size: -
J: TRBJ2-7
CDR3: CASVTGGLIEQYF
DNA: TGTGCCAGCGTCACGGGAGGACTCATCGAGCAGTACTTC

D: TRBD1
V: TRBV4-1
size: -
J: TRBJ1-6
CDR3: CASSQGQGMASPLHF
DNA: TGCGCCAGCAGCCAAGGACAGGGAATGGCTTCACCCCTCCACTTT

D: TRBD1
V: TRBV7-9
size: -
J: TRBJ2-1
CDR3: CASSFPDRGRNNEQFF
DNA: TGTGCCAGCAGCTTCCCGGACAGGGGCCGGAACAATGAGCAGTTCTTC

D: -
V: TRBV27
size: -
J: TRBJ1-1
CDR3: CASSSNDMYTEAFF
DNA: TGTGCCAGCAGTTCTAATGACATGTACACTGAAGCTTTCTTT

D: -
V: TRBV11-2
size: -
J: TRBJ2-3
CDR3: CASSPLGDTQYF
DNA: TGTGCCAGCAGCCCCCTAGGAGATACGCAGTATTTT

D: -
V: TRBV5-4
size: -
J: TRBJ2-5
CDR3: CASSLEQFGTQYF
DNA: TGTGCCAGCAGCTTGGAACAGTTCGGGACCCAGTACTTC

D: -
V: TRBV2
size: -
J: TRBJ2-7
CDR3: CASIRTAYSYEQYF
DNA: TGTGCCAGCATCCGGACAGCTTACTCCTACGAGCAGTACTTC

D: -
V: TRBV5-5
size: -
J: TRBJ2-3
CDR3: CASSLSTVADTQYF
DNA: TGTGCCAGCAGCTTGTCCACGGTGGCAGATACGCAGTATTTT

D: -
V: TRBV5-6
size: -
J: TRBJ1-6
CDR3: CASSLGGRGNSPLHF
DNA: TGTGCCAGCAGCTTAGGTGGCAGGGGAAATTCACCCCTCCACTTT